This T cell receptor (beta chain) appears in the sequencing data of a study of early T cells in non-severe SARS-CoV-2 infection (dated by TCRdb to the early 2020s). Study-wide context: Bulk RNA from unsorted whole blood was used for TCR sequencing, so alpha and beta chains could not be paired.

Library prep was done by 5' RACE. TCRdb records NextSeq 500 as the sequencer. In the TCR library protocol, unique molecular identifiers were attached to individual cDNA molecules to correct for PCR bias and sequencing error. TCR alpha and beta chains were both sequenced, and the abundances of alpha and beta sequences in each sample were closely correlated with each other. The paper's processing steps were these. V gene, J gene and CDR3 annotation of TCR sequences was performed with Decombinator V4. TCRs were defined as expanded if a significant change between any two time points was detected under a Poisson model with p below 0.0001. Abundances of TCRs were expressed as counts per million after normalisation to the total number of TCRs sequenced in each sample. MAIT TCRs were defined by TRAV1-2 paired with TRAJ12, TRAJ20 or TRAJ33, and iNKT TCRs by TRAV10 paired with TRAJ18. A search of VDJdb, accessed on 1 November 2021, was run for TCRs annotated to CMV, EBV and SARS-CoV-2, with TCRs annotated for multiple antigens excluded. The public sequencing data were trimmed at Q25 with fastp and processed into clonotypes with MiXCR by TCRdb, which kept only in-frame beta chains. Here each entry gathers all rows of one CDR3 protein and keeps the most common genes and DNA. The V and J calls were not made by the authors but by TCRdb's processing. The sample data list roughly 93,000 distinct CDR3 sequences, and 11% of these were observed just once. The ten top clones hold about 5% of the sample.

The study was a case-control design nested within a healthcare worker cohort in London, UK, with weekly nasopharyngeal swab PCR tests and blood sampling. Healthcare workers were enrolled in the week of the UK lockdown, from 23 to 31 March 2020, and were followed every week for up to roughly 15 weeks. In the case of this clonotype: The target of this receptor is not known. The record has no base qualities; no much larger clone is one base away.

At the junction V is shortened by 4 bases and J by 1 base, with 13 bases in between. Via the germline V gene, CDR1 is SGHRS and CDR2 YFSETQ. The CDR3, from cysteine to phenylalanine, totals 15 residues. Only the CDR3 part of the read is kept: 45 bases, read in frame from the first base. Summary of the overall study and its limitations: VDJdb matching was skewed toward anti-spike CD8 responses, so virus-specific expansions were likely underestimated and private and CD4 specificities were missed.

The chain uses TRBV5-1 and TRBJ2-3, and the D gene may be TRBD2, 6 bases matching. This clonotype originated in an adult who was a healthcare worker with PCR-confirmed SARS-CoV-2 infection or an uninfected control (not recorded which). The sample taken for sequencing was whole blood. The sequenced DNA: TGCGCCAGCAGCCCGGAGGGATTTGGCACAGATACGCAGTATTTT. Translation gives CASSPEGFGTDTQYF.